Following are 10 T cell receptor beta chains from one sample sequenced in a study of T cells in Graves' hyperthyroidism and ophthalmopathy. Amplification targeted TCR beta CDR3 regions from RNA transcripts. TCR CDR3 regions were first amplified by RT-PCR with HTBI primers. TCRdb used MiXCR to reprocess the multiplex PCR reads, holding one entry per CDR3 protein. The top ten clones hold around 29% of a sample with around 760,000 distinct CDR3 sequences, around 40% of them seen once. The sample comprised blood. The receptors were gathered from a woman aged 40 to 50 with Graves' hyperthyroidism.

With respect to this clonotype: A read error may be the cause here, since a much bigger clone is one base away. The chain uses TRBV7-2 and TRBJ2-7; 7 nucleotides line up with TRBD2. Germline values: CDR1 SGHTA, CDR2 FQGNSA. CDR3 length: 14 amino acids. CDR3 nucleotides: TGTGCCGGCAGCGGGGCGGGGGACGGTCTCGAGCAGTACTTC. This encodes CAGSGAGDGLEQYF. The entire variable domain, with the rest obtained from reference TRBV7-2 and TRBJ2-7, is as follows: GAGVSQSPSNKVTEKGKDVELRCDPISGHTALYWYRQSLGQGLEFLIYFQGNSAPDKSGLPSDRFSAERTGGSVSTLTIQRTQQEDSAVYLCAGSGAGDGLEQYFGPGTRLTVT.

This clonotype was observed a single time. The CDR3 loop is CASGQKDSYGYTF. CDR3 DNA: TGTGCCAGCGGCCAAAAGGACTCCTATGGCTACACCTTC. The chain is built from TRBV2 and TRBJ1-2; unclear D gene. The CDR3 spans 13 residues. Germline V gene sequence: CDR1 SNHLY, CDR2 FYNNEI. V lost 8 bases, J lost 4 bases, and 14 bases lay in between.

On this clonotype itself: This may stem from a read error, because a much larger clone lies one nucleotide away. The chain couples TRBV9 to TRBJ2-7; D call uncertain. Between the trimmed V and J ends, which lost 2 bases and 5 bases, there was a span of 17 bases. The CDR3 runs to 15 residues. Germline V lookup: CDR1 SGDLS, CDR2 YYNGEE. CDR3 amino acids: CASSVRSQRDHEQYF. CDR3 sequence (DNA): TGTGCCAGCAGCGTCCGCTCCCAGCGTGACCACGAGCAGTACTTC. Together with reference TRBV9 and TRBJ2-7, the CDR3 gives the full variable domain: DSGVTQTPKHLITATGQRVTLRCSPRSGDLSVYWYQQSLDQGLQFLIQYYNGEERAKGNILERFSAQQFPDLHSELNLSSLELGDSALYFCASSVRSQRDHEQYFGPGTRLTVT.

As for this clonotype: A read error may explain this, as a much larger clone is one base away. It is likely a read error, because the conserved phenylalanine at the end of the CDR3 is missing. J is TRBJ1-4 and V is TRBV9; 7 bases agree with TRBD1. Germline V gene sequence: CDR1 SGDLS, CDR2 YYNGEE. Germline trimming cut 0 bases from V and 5 bases from J; bases unmatched to any gene: 1. This CDR3 is 14 amino acids long. CDR3 sequence: CASSVATGNEKLFS. In DNA form, the CDR3 reads TGTGCCAGCAGCGTAGCGACAGGGAATGAAAAACTGTTTTCT.

The chain has TRBV6-6 and TRBJ2-2, with D tentatively TRBD1 or TRBD2 (5 bases each). Germline loops: CDR1 MNHNY, CDR2 SVGAGI (reference sequence). This CDR3 spans 15 amino acids. Trimming removed 4 bases at V and 3 bases at J, with 12 bases between. The CDR3 reads CASSSRGSYTGELFF. The CDR3 DNA reads as TGTGCCAGCAGTTCTCGGGGCAGCTACACCGGGGAGCTGTTTTTT.

With regard to this clonotype: One end of the junction varies from germline; a read error may be responsible. This chain joins TRBV7-9 and TRBJ1-2, with a possible D match to TRBD1 (5 bases). The CDR3 length is 14 residues. Germline assignment: CDR1 SEHNR and CDR2 FQNEAQ (reference sequence). CDR3: CAGSLDRNLYGYTF. The CDR3, as DNA: TGTGCCGGCAGCTTAGACAGAAATTTATATGGCTACACCTTC.

The V gene is TRBV29-1, the J gene TRBJ2-3; D is undetermined. This CDR3 contains 13 residues. The germline V and J ends were trimmed by 5 bases and 0 bases, with 9 bases remaining between them. Per germline, CDR1 SQVTM and CDR2 ANQGSEA. CDR3 amino acids: CSVSESSTDTQYF. CDR3 bases: TGCAGCGTTTCCGAGTCTAGCACAGATACGCAGTATTTT.

This clonotype has at least ten counts. This chain joins TRBV9 and TRBJ1-5, with no clear D. The CDR3 is 13 residues long. The V and J ends lost 0 bases and 11 bases respectively, with 12 bases between them. Germline assignment: CDR1 SGDLS and CDR2 YYNGEE. The CDR3 coding sequence is TGTGCCAGCAGCGTAGGTTTTACGGCCGCCCAGCATTTT. Translated, it gives CASSVGFTAAQHF.

Many counts were recorded for this clonotype. This rearrangement joins TRBV2 to TRBJ2-7; D is undetermined. The V end was cut by 3 bases, the J end by 6 bases, with 9 bases between. From germline, CDR1 is SNHLY and CDR2 FYNNEI. This CDR3 has 12 amino acids. DNA of the CDR3: TGTGCCAGCAGTGACCAAGTTTCCGAGCAGTACTTC. The encoded protein is CASSDQVSEQYF.

This clonotype was found many times. The V and J genes are TRBV19 and TRBJ1-5; 10 bases agree with TRBD1. The V and J ends lost 5 bases and 5 bases, in that order; junction bases with no gene match: 6. The CDR3 has 15 amino acids. Per the germline V gene, CDR1 is LNHDA and CDR2 is SQIVND (reference sequence). Written as DNA, the CDR3 is TGTGCCAGTAGTTTCTCCGGGACAGGGGATCAGCCCCAGCATTTT. Residues: CASSFSGTGDQPQHF.